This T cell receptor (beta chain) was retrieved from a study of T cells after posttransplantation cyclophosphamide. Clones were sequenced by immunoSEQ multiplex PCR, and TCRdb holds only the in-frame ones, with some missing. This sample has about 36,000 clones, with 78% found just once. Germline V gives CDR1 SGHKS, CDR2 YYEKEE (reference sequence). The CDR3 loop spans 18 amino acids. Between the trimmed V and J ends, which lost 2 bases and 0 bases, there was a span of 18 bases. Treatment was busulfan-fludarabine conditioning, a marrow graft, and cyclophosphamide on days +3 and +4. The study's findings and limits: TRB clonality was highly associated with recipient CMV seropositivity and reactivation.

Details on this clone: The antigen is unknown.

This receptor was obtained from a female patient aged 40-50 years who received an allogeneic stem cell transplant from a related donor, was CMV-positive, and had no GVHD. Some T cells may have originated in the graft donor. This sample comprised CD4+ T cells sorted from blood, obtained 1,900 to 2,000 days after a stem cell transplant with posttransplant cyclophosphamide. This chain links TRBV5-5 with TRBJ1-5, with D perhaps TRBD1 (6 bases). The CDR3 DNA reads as TGTGCCAGCAGCTTCGGACAGCCGATCGACTATAGCAATCAGCCCCAGCATTTT. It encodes CASSFGQPIDYSNQPQHF.